These T cell receptor beta chains were read from a single sample in a study of CXCR3-negative and CXCR3-positive naive CD8 T cells. For each CDR3 protein, TCRdb gives one entry from its re-call of the 5' RACE reads, without DNA. The listing records about 4,900 distinct CDR3 sequences. The sample comprised naive CXCR3+ CD8+ T cells from blood. The source of these receptors is a human donor in good health. Some clones in this sample may be carry-over from other donors' samples. Each CDR3 is given with its conserved first and last residue. Fields, in order: clone size, J gene, V gene, CDR3 protein. Clone size appears in some rows only: once, few, many, or a class for an expanded clone.

medium-sized TRBJ2-2 TRBV28 CASRIDTSGSYGELFF
- TRBJ2-1 TRBV6-5 CASSYPTSGAVPSSYNEQFF
- TRBJ1-2 TRBV7-2 CASSSVTGDLNGYTF
- TRBJ2-1 TRBV4-1 CASRPGQAYNEQFF
- TRBJ2-7 TRBV4-3 CASSQDRAGPYEQYF
medium-sized TRBJ2-3 TRBV6-6 CASSYGSGGTDTQYF
medium-sized TRBJ2-1 TRBV20-1 CSARGPAGESSYNEQFF
- TRBJ2-5 TRBV7-9 CASSERQQGEWETQYF
- TRBJ1-1 TRBV12-3/TRBV12-4 CASIHRGNTEAFF
- TRBJ2-7 TRBV2 CASCESYEQYF
medium-sized TRBJ1-1 TRBV5-6 CASSLGLITEAFF
- TRBJ2-7 TRBV6-2/TRBV6-3 CASAERDFSYEQYF
- TRBJ2-7 TRBV6-5 CASSSGPISYEQYF
- TRBJ1-5 TRBV20-1 CSATPGLHSNQPQHF
- TRBJ2-2 TRBV12-3/TRBV12-4 CASSLSSTGELFF
medium-sized TRBJ1-1 TRBV29-1 CSVEPVKGEAFF
medium-sized TRBJ1-1 TRBV29-1 CSADRPEGTNTEAFF
- TRBJ2-1 TRBV7-8 CASSLLAIYNEQFF
- TRBJ2-5 TRBV21-1 CASSKAGTGQETQYF
- TRBJ2-1 TRBV20-1 CSARDLLAGGYNEQFF
medium-sized TRBJ1-1 TRBV29-1 CSAKGTEGEAFF
medium-sized TRBJ2-7 TRBV7-2 CASSPRDGWPYEQYF
medium-sized TRBJ1-3 TRBV29-1 CSALGLSGNTIYF
- TRBJ1-1 TRBV29-1 CSVDPGQKGAEAFF
- TRBJ2-7 TRBV6-6 CASTPLELAYEQYF
- TRBJ2-7 TRBV3-1 CASSQGPPTYEQYF
- TRBJ2-1 TRBV15 CATSEEYSSYNEQFF